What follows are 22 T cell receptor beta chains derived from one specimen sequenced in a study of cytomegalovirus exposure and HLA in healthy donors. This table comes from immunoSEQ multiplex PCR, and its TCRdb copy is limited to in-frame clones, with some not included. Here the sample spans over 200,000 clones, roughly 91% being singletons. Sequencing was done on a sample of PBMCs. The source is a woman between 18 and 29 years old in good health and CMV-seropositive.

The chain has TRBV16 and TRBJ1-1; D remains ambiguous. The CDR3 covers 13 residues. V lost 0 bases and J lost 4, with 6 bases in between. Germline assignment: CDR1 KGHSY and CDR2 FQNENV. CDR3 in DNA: TGTGCCAGCAGCCAATCGCTAGGCACTGAAGCTTTCTTT. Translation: CASSQSLGTEAFF.

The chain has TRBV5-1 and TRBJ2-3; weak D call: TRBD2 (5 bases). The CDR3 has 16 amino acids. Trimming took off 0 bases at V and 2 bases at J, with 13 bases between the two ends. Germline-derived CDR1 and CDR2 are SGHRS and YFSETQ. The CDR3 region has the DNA TGCGCCAGCAGCTTGGGGAACCAGCGGCTCACAGATACGCAGTATTTT. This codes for CASSLGNQRLTDTQYF.

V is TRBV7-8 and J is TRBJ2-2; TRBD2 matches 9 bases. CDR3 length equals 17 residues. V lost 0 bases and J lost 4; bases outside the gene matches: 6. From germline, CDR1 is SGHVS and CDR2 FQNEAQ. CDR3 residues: CASSLALAGAGTGELFF. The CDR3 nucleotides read TGTGCCAGCAGCTTAGCGTTAGCGGGAGCAGGCACCGGGGAGCTGTTTTTT. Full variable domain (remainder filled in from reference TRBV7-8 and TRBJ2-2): GAGVSQSPRYKVAKRGQDVALRCDPISGHVSLFWYQQALGQGPEFLTYFQNEAQLDKSGLPSDRFFAERPEGSVSTLKIQRTQQEDSAVYLCASSLALAGAGTGELFFGEGSRLTVL.

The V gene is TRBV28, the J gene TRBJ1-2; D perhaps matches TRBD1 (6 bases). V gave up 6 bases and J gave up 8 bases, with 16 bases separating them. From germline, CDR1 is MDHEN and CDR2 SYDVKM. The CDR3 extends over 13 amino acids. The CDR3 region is CASSGRGAGGYTF. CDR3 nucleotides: TGTGCCAGCAGCGGGAGGGGGGCTGGAGGCTACACCTTC.

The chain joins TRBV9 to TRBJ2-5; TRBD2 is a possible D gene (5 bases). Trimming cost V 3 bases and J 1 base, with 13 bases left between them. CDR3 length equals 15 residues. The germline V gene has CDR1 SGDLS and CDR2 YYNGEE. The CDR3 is CASSAQAGGQETQYF. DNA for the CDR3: TGTGCCAGCAGCGCCCAGGCGGGCGGCCAAGAGACCCAGTACTTC.

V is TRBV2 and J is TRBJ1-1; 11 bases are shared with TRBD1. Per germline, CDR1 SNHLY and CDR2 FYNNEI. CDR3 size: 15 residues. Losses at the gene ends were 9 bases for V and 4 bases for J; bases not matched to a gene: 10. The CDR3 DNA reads TGTGCCAGAAAAGACCCCGGGACAGGGGGCACTGAAGCTTTCTTT. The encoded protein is CARKDPGTGGTEAFF.

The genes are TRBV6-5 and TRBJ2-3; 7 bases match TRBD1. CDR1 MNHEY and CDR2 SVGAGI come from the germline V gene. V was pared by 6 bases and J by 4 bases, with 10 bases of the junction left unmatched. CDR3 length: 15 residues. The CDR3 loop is CASSRRQGGPDTQYF. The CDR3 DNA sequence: TGTGCCAGCAGCCGAAGACAGGGTGGCCCAGATACGCAGTATTTT.

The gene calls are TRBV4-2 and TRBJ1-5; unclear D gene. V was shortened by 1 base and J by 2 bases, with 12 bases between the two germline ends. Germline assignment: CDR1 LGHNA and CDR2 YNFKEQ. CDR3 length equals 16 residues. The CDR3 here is CASSQVGGVGNQPQHF. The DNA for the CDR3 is TGTGCCAGCAGCCAAGTAGGCGGGGTGGGCAATCAGCCCCAGCATTTT.

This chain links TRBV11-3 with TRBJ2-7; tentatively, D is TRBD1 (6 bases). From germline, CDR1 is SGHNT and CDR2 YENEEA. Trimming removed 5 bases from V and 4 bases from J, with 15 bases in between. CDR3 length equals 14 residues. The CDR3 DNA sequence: TGTGCCAGCAGCCCAGGGGACACCACGTACGAGCAGTACTTC. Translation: CASSPGDTTYEQYF.

The CDR3 region is CASSLGGTDTQYF. CDR3 nucleotides: TGTGCCAGCAGTTTAGGGGGGACAGATACGCAGTATTTT. The rearrangement uses TRBV28 and TRBJ2-3, with a possible D match to TRBD2 (6 bases). Trimming removed 2 bases at V and 3 bases at J, with 6 bases between. The CDR3 has 13 amino acids. The germline gives CDR1 MDHEN, CDR2 SYDVKM.

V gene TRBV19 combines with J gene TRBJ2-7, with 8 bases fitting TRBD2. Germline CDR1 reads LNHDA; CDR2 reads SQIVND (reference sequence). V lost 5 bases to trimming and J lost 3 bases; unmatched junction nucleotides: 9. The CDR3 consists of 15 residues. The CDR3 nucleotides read TGTGCCAGTAGTTTTGGGACTAGTAACGACTACGAGCAGTACTTC. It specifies CASSFGTSNDYEQYF. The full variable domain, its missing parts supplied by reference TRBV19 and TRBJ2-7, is DGGITQSPKYLFRKEGQNVTLSCEQNLNHDAMYWYRQDPGQGLRLIYYSQIVNDFQKGDIAEGYSVSREKKESFPLTVTSAQKNPTAFYLCASSFGTSNDYEQYFGPGTRLTVT.

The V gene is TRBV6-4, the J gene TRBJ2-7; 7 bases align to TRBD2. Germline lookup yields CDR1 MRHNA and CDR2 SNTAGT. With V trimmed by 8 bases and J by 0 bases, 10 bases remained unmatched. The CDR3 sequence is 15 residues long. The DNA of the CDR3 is TGTGCCAGCGAGGCCCTTAGCGGGCCCTCCTACGAGCAGTACTTC. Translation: CASEALSGPSYEQYF.

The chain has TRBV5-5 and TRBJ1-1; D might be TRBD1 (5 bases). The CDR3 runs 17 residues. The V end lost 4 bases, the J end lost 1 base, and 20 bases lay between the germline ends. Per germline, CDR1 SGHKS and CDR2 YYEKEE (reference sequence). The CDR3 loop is CASSQFENGGGNTEAFF. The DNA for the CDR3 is TGTGCCAGCAGCCAATTTGAAAACGGGGGTGGGAACACTGAAGCTTTCTTT.

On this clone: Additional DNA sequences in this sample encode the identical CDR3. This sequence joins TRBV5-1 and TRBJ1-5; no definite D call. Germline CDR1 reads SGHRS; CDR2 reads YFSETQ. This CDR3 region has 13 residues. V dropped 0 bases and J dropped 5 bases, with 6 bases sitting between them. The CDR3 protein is CASSLAGYQPQHF. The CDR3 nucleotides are TGCGCCAGCAGCTTGGCCGGTTATCAGCCCCAGCATTTT.

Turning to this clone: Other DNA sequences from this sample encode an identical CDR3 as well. CDR3 sequence reads: CASSYSRDRGSYEQYF. The DNA of the CDR3 is TGTGCCAGCAGTTACTCGAGGGACAGGGGTTCCTACGAGCAGTACTTC. The chain is built from TRBV6-5 and TRBJ2-7; 10 bases line up with TRBD1. The germline V gene encodes CDR1 MNHEY and CDR2 SVGAGI. The CDR3 loop spans 16 amino acids. With V trimmed by 0 bases and J by 1 base, 3 bases remained unmatched.

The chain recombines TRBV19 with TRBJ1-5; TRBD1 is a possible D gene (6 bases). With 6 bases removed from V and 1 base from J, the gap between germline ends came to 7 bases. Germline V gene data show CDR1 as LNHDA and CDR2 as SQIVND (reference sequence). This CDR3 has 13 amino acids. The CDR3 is CASRQGSNQPQHF. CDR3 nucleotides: TGTGCCAGTAGACAGGGAAGCAATCAGCCCCAGCATTTT.

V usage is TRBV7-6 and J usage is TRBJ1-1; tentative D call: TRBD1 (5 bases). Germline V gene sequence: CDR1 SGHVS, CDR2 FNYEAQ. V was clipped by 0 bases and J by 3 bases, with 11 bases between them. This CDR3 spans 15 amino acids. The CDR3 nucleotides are TGTGCCAGCAGCTTAGCGGGGGGGGGATACACTGAAGCTTTCTTT. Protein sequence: CASSLAGGGYTEAFF.

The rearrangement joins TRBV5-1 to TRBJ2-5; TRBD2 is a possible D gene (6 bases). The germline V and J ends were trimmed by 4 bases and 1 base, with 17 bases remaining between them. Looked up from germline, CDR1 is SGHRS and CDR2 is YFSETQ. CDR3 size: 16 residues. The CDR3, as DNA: TGCGCCAGCAGCGGGGGGTCGGGCAGGAGCCAAGAGACCCAGTACTTC. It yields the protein CASSGGSGRSQETQYF. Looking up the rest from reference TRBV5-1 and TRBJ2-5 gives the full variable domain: KAGVTQTPRYLIKTRGQQVTLSCSPISGHRSVSWYQQTPGQGLQFLFEYFSETQRNKGNFPGRFSGRQFSNSRSEMNVSTLELGDSALYLCASSGGSGRSQETQYFGPGTRLLVL.

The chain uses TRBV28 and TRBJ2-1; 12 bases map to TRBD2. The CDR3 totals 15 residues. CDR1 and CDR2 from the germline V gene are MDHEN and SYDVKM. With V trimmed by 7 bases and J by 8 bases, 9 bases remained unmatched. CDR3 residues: CASTNLAGGPYEQFF. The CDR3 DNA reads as TGTGCCAGCACCAATCTAGCGGGAGGGCCATATGAGCAGTTCTTC.

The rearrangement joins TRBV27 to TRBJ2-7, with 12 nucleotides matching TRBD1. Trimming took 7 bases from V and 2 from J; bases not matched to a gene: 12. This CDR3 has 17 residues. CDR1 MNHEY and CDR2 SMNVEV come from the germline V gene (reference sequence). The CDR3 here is CASKGTGGAAVAYEQYF. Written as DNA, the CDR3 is TGTGCCAGCAAGGGGACAGGGGGCGCCGCTGTCGCCTACGAGCAGTACTTC.

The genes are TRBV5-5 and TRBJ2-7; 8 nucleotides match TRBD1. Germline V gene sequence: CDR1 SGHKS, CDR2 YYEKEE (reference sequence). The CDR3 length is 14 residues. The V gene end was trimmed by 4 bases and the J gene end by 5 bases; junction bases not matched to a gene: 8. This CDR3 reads CASSRTGWAHEQYF. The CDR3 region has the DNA TGTGCCAGCAGCCGGACAGGGTGGGCTCACGAGCAGTACTTC.

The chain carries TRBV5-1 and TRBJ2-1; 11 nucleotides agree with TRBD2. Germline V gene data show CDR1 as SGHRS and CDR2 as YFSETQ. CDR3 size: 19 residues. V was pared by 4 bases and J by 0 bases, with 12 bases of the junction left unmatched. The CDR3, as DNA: TGCGCCAGCAGCCAGGGACTAGCGGCCTGGCGGGGCTCCTACAATGAGCAGTTCTTC. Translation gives CASSQGLAAWRGSYNEQFF. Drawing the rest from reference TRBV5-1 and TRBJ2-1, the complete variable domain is KAGVTQTPRYLIKTRGQQVTLSCSPISGHRSVSWYQQTPGQGLQFLFEYFSETQRNKGNFPGRFSGRQFSNSRSEMNVSTLELGDSALYLCASSQGLAAWRGSYNEQFFGPGTRLTVL.